The TCR beta chain described here comes from a study of blood T cells in healthy people across ages. A sample-barcoded 5' primer and a J-beta primer mix were used in a second PCR of about 6 to 12 cycles. Via MiXCR, TCRdb re-called the 5' RACE reads, giving one row per CDR3 protein. The sample has 800,000 to 900,000 distinct CDR3 sequences, around 68% seen once. Findings and limits, study-wide: Diversity figures based on one million T cells were deemed too low.

The CDR3 has 14 residues. The J segment lost 0 bases and the V segment lost 6 bases, leaving 4 bases of the junction unmatched. In germline, CDR1 is ENHRY, CDR2 SYGVKD. As to this clonotype: The antigen is unknown.

This clonotype was sampled from a man aged 25-45 years in good health. The V gene is TRBV10-3, the J gene TRBJ2-5; TRBD2 aligns across 7 bases. The source material was blood. CDR3 sequence: CAIRPGRDQETQYF. CDR3 nucleotides: TGTGCCATCAGGCCGGGGAGGGACCAAGAGACCCAGTACTTC.